The clone carrying this TCR beta chain came up many times. As yet, its antigen is unknown. This sample was included in a study of blood T cells in healthy people across ages. V was clipped by 1 base and J by 0 bases, with 1 base between them. Germline lookup yields CDR1 DFQATT and CDR2 SNEGSKA (reference sequence). This CDR3 contains 12 residues. Study results and caveats: What prevented conclusive comparison of naive and antigen-experienced cells was that PBMCs were unsorted.

Healthy Caucasian individuals from Russia aged roughly 6 to 100 were enrolled as donors. Per sample, extraction of total RNA gave at least 6 micrograms in every case. A second PCR, run for about 7 to 12 cycles, used a sample-barcoded 5' primer plus a J-beta primer mix. TCRdb called the 5' RACE reads again in MiXCR, with one record for every CDR3 protein. The top ten hold under 25% of the sample, which has about 720,000 distinct CDR3 sequences, about a fifth seen once. The TCR originated in a man aged 70-80 years in good health. Material: blood. The chain combines TRBV20-1 with TRBJ1-3; D ambiguous. The CDR3 reads CSARGSGNTIYF. In DNA, the CDR3 is TGCAGTGCTAGAGGCTCTGGAAACACCATATATTTT.